This T cell receptor beta chain appears in the sequencing data of a study of identical twins. The authors used template switching to add a universal primer site and gave cDNA unique molecular identifiers. One entry per CDR3 protein, called by TCRdb with MiXCR from the 5' RACE reads. Of around 650,000 distinct CDR3 sequences listed, about 7.1% are singletons. General study points: Models underestimated out-of-frame TCR alpha sharing in monozygotic twins. Within cord blood, abundant beta clonotypes carried fewer insertions, but memory repertoires showed no such trend.

Germline V gene lookup returns CDR1 SGHVS and CDR2 FNYEAQ. Germline trimming cut 2 bases from V and 1 base from J; bases unmatched to any gene: 15. This CDR3 is built from 19 residues. For this clonotype: Its antigen is currently unknown.

These same data were also listed under a study on yellow fever vaccine responses in identical twins. That report notes: Twins reportedly mounted vaccine T cell responses that seemed partly convergent, partly personalized.

The sample was PBMCs. The clonotype comes from a woman under 30 in good health. The gene calls are TRBV7-6 and TRBJ2-5, with 8 bases matching TRBD2. Here the CDR3 reads CASSLSPGIYREGQETQYF. Written as DNA, the CDR3 is TGTGCCAGCAGCTTATCGCCCGGAATATATCGGGAGGGCCAAGAGACCCAGTACTTC.